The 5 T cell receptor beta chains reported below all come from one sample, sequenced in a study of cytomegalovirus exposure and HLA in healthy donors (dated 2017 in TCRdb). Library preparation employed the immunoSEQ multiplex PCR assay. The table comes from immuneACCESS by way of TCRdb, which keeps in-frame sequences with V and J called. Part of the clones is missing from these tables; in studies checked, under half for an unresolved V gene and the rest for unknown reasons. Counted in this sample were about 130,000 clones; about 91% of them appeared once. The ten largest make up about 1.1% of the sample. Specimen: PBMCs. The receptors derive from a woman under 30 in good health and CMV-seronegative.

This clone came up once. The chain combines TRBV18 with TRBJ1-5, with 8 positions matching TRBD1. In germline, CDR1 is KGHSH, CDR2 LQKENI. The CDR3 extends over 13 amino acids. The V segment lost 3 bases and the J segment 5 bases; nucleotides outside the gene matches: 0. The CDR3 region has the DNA TGTGCCAGCTCACCGGGACAGGATCAGCCCCAGCATTTT. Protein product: CASSPGQDQPQHF.

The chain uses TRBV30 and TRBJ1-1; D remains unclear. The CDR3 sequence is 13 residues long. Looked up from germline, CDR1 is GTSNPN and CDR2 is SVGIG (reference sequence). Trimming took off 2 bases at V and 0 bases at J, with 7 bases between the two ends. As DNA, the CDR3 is TGTGCCTGGAGTAAATTATTGAACACTGAAGCTTTCTTT. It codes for CAWSKLLNTEAFF.

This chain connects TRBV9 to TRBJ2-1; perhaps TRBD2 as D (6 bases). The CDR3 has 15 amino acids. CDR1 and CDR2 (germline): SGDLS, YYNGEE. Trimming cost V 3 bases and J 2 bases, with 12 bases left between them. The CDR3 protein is CASSAEGLPYNEQFF. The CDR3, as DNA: TGTGCCAGCAGCGCGGAGGGACTTCCCTACAATGAGCAGTTCTTC. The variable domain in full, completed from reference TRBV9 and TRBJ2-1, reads DSGVTQTPKHLITATGQRVTLRCSPRSGDLSVYWYQQSLDQGLQFLIQYYNGEERAKGNILERFSAQQFPDLHSELNLSSLELGDSALYFCASSAEGLPYNEQFFGPGTRLTVL.

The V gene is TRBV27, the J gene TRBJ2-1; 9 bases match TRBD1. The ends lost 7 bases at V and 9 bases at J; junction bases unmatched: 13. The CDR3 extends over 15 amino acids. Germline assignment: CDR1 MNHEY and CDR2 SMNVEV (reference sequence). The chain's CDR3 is CASTPGQGLFGEQFF. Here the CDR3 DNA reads TGTGCCAGCACCCCGGGACAGGGTCTTTTCGGTGAGCAGTTCTTC.

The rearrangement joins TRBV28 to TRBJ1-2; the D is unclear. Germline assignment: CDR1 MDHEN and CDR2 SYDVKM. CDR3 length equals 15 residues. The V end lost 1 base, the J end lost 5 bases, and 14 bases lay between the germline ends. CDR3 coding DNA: TGTGCCAGCAGTTTATCGAGGCGGCCCCGATATGGCTACACCTTC. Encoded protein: CASSLSRRPRYGYTF.